Each of the 24 T cell receptor beta chains below was sequenced from the same sample in a study of T-cell memory formation after mild COVID-19. TCRdb used MiXCR to reprocess the 5' RACE reads, holding one entry per CDR3 protein. The top ten clones hold more than 10% of a sample with fewer than 700,000 distinct CDR3 sequences, roughly 18% of them seen once. Sequencing was done on a sample of PBMCs or a T cell subset sorted from them (not recorded which). These receptors all stem from an adult woman who had mild COVID-19 (a few samples of this study predate the infection). Cell type and time point are not known.

This clonotype was seen many times. The chain employs TRBV7-8 and TRBJ1-5, with a weak D call TRBD1 (5 bases). The V and J ends lost 1 base and 2 bases respectively, with 12 bases between them. Germline CDR1 is SGHVS and CDR2 is FQNEAQ. CDR3 length equals 16 residues. DNA for the CDR3: TGTGCCAGCAGCTTAGGTTGGCTAGGGGGCAATCAGCCCCAGCATTTT. It specifies CASSLGWLGGNQPQHF.

In regard to this clonotype: A read error may produce the germline difference seen at one junction end. The V gene is TRBV12-3 or TRBV12-4, the J gene TRBJ1-5; possibly TRBD1 for D (5 bases). The CDR3 is 14 residues long. The DNA for the CDR3 is TGTGCCAGAAGTTTATGGGGGACCTCGGAGCCCCAGCATTTT. Translating it yields CARSLWGTSEPQHF.

The rearrangement joins TRBV25-1 to TRBJ1-1; D is uncertain. The CDR3 extends over 14 amino acids. CDR1 is MGHDK and CDR2 is SYGVNS in the germline V gene. V was pared by 5 bases and J by 5 bases, with 15 bases between. The CDR3 nucleotides read TGTGCCAGCAGTAATAACCCCCAGGAGACTGAAGCTTTCTTT. Translating it yields CASSNNPQETEAFF. Variable domain in full (rest from reference TRBV25-1 and TRBJ1-1): EADIYQTPRYLVIGTGKKITLECSQTMGHDKMYWYQQDPGMELHLIHYSYGVNSTEKGDLSSESTVSRIRTEHFPLTLESARPSHTSQYLCASSNNPQETEAFFGQGTRLTVV.

This clonotype was recorded a few times. The rearrangement uses TRBV11-2 and TRBJ2-3, with TRBD2 matching 7 bases. The V gene end was trimmed by 1 base and the J gene end by 0 bases; junction bases not matched to a gene: 7. Germline CDR1 is SGHAT and CDR2 is FQNNGV. This CDR3 contains 17 residues. The CDR3 here is CASSLVQAGTSTDTQYF. The CDR3 nucleotides read TGTGCCAGCAGCTTAGTCCAAGCGGGAACCAGCACAGATACGCAGTATTTT.

This clonotype occurred a few times. The V and J genes are TRBV3-1 and TRBJ2-7; D ambiguous. The V end was cut by 0 bases, the J end by 2 bases, with 11 bases between. The germline V gene has CDR1 LGHDT and CDR2 YNNKEL (reference sequence). CDR3 size: 15 residues. The CDR3, as DNA: TGTGCCAGCAGCCAAGATCTCGGACGAACCTACGAGCAGTACTTC. Its protein is CASSQDLGRTYEQYF.

This rearrangement joins TRBV20-1 to TRBJ2-7; weak D call: TRBD2 (6 bases). The germline V and J ends were trimmed by 6 bases and 2 bases, with 20 bases remaining between them. The CDR3 totals 15 residues. Germline V gene lookup returns CDR1 DFQATT and CDR2 SNEGSKA (reference sequence). The CDR3 region is CSAFNHSGEPYEQYF. CDR3 DNA: TGCAGTGCCTTTAATCATAGCGGAGAGCCCTACGAGCAGTACTTC.

This clonotype has more than one count but fewer than ten. This chain links TRBV20-1 with TRBJ2-1; TRBD2 matches at 10 bases. The V segment lost 0 bases and the J segment 8 bases; nucleotides outside the gene matches: 16. CDR1 DFQATT and CDR2 SNEGSKA come from the germline V gene (reference sequence). The CDR3 extends over 18 amino acids. The CDR3 DNA is TGCAGTGCTAGAGATGGAGGTAGCGGGGGGAATCGGTTTGATGAGCAGTTCTTC. Protein sequence: CSARDGGSGGNRFDEQFF.

The V gene is TRBV5-1, the J gene TRBJ1-1; D remains ambiguous. From germline, CDR1 is SGHRS and CDR2 YFSETQ. This CDR3 has 18 residues. Trimming stripped 4 bases from V and 1 base from J, with 23 bases between. CDR3 sequence (DNA): TGCGCCAGCAGCGCACTACCGGACGGCAAGTCGAGGAACACTGAAGCTTTCTTT. It codes for CASSALPDGKSRNTEAFF. The variable domain in full, completed from reference TRBV5-1 and TRBJ1-1, reads KAGVTQTPRYLIKTRGQQVTLSCSPISGHRSVSWYQQTPGQGLQFLFEYFSETQRNKGNFPGRFSGRQFSNSRSEMNVSTLELGDSALYLCASSALPDGKSRNTEAFFGQGTRLTVV.

The gene calls are TRBV20-1 and TRBJ2-5; the match to TRBD2 covers 14 bases. The length of the CDR3 is 16 residues. Germline lookup yields CDR1 DFQATT and CDR2 SNEGSKA (reference sequence). After removal of 3 bases from V and 5 bases from J, the junction contained 8 bases not matched to a gene. The CDR3 DNA reads as TGCAGTGCTAGGGGAGGGACTAGCGGGGGTCGGGAGACCCAGTACTTC. Protein product: CSARGGTSGGRETQYF.

This clonotype was seen a single time. The V gene is TRBV24-1, the J gene TRBJ2-1; TRBD1 aligns across 10 bases. The V and J ends lost 0 bases and 2 bases, in that order; junction bases with no gene match: 6. The germline CDR1 and CDR2 sequences are KGHDR and SFDVKD. The CDR3 is made up of 18 amino acids. This chain's CDR3 is CATSDLGTGEKTYNEQFF. CDR3 nucleotide sequence: TGTGCCACCAGTGATTTGGGGACAGGGGAAAAAACCTACAATGAGCAGTTCTTC.

The rearrangement links TRBV20-1 to TRBJ1-5; 9 bases align to TRBD1. The CDR3 has 13 amino acids. The V segment lost 7 bases and the J segment 4 bases; nucleotides outside the gene matches: 5. Germline V gives CDR1 DFQATT, CDR2 SNEGSKA (reference sequence). The CDR3 DNA reads as TGCAGTGTGACAGGGGGTGAAAATCAGCCCCAGCATTTT. Encoded protein: CSVTGGENQPQHF.

The chain combines TRBV7-2 with TRBJ2-1, with 13 bases aligning to TRBD2. The CDR3 has 19 residues. The germline V gene encodes CDR1 SGHTA and CDR2 FQGNSA. The J segment lost 0 bases and the V segment lost 4 bases, leaving 9 bases of the junction unmatched. CDR3 in amino acids: CASSWILAGGPSSYNEQFF. DNA of the CDR3: TGTGCCAGCAGCTGGATACTAGCGGGAGGGCCCAGCTCCTACAATGAGCAGTTCTTC.

The rearrangement uses TRBV20-1 and TRBJ2-1, with D unresolved. The CDR3 loop spans 16 amino acids. The ends were cut back, 0 bases at V and 3 bases at J, with 15 bases in the middle. Germline V gene sequence: CDR1 DFQATT, CDR2 SNEGSKA (reference sequence). This chain's CDR3 is CSARDQGQMFYNEQFF. CDR3 nucleotide sequence: TGCAGTGCTAGAGATCAAGGCCAGATGTTCTACAATGAGCAGTTCTTC.

The chain combines TRBV18 with TRBJ2-1, with D possibly matching TRBD1 (6 bases). From germline, CDR1 is KGHSH and CDR2 LQKENI. Trimming removed 3 bases at V and 9 bases at J, with 21 bases between. This CDR3 is 16 amino acids long. CDR3 amino acids: CASSPLGAGVDGEQFF. The CDR3, as DNA: TGTGCCAGCTCACCGCTAGGTGCAGGGGTTGATGGTGAGCAGTTCTTC.

CDR3 sequence reads: CASSLWQGREKLFF. DNA for the CDR3: TGTGCCAGCAGTTTATGGCAGGGACGGGAAAAACTGTTTTTT. The chain couples TRBV12-3 or TRBV12-4 to TRBJ1-4, with D perhaps matching TRBD1 (5 bases). This CDR3 is built from 14 residues. Trimming stripped 2 bases from V and 8 bases from J, with 12 bases between.

The chain recombines TRBV9 with TRBJ2-3; no clear D gene. The V gene's germline CDR1 is SGDLS and CDR2 YYNGEE. There are 14 residues in the CDR3. Between the trimmed V and J ends, which lost 0 bases and 1 base, there was a span of 6 bases. The CDR3 is CASSVDQGTDTQYF. The CDR3 DNA follows: TGTGCCAGCAGCGTAGATCAGGGCACAGATACGCAGTATTTT.

This chain connects TRBV7-3 to TRBJ2-7, with D possibly being TRBD1 or TRBD2 (5 bases each). Germline loops: CDR1 SGHTA, CDR2 FQGTGA. This CDR3 has 14 residues. The V end lost 4 bases, the J end lost 2 bases, and 12 bases lay between the germline ends. CDR3 protein: CASSYGAGPYEQYF. As DNA, the CDR3 is TGTGCCAGCAGCTACGGGGCGGGCCCCTACGAGCAGTACTTC.

The chain carries TRBV15 and TRBJ2-3; 11 bases are shared with TRBD2. The V segment lost 0 bases and the J segment 5 bases; nucleotides outside the gene matches: 7. CDR1 and CDR2 from the germline V gene are LNHNV and YYDKDF (reference sequence). This CDR3 has 17 residues. CDR3 in amino acids: CATSRDLLAGDGDTQYF. The CDR3 bases are TGTGCCACCAGCAGAGATCTACTAGCGGGGGATGGAGATACGCAGTATTTT.

This clonotype has at least ten counts. The V call is TRBV30, the J call TRBJ1-2, with D tentatively TRBD1 (5 bases). V was shortened by 5 bases and J by 10 bases, with 14 bases between the two germline ends. CDR1 is GTSNPN and CDR2 is SVGIG in the germline V gene (reference sequence). CDR3 length: 11 residues. The CDR3 spells CAWDWGSDYTF. The CDR3 nucleotides read TGTGCCTGGGACTGGGGCAGTGACTACACCTTC.

This clonotype was recorded many times. V is TRBV4-2 and J is TRBJ2-5, with 9 bases identical to TRBD1. Germline CDR1 LGHNA, CDR2 YNFKEQ. This CDR3 has 18 residues. Germline trimming cut 0 bases from V and 1 base from J; bases unmatched to any gene: 9. The CDR3 region is CASSQEGIRTGVQETQYF. The CDR3 DNA reads TGTGCCAGCAGCCAAGAGGGCATCCGGACAGGGGTCCAAGAGACCCAGTACTTC.

CDR3 sequence: CASSQERTPNTEAFF. The CDR3 DNA sequence: TGTGCCAGCAGCCAAGAAAGGACCCCGAACACTGAAGCTTTCTTT. This chain joins TRBV14 and TRBJ1-1; D remains unclear. Germline V gives CDR1 SGHDN, CDR2 FVKESK. The CDR3 contains 15 residues. V lost 0 bases and J lost 1, with 9 bases in between.

There are a few counts of this clonotype. The chain has TRBV5-5 and TRBJ2-2; 11 nucleotides align to TRBD2. The germline CDR1 and CDR2 sequences are SGHKS and YYEKEE (reference sequence). The J segment lost 4 bases and the V segment lost 2 bases, leaving 7 bases of the junction unmatched. This CDR3 has 17 amino acids. In DNA form, the CDR3 reads TGTGCCAGCAGCTTTTCTGTAACTAGCGGGAGCACCGGGGAGCTGTTTTTT. Residues: CASSFSVTSGSTGELFF.

This chain uses TRBV24-1 with TRBJ2-1, with D maybe TRBD2 (5 bases). The germline V gene has CDR1 KGHDR and CDR2 SFDVKD. Deletions cut 4 bases from V and 10 bases from J, with 19 bases between. CDR3 length: 15 amino acids. In DNA, the CDR3 is TGTGCCACCAGTGACACTAGATCCCTCTTAGGAGAGCAGTTCTTC. It codes for CATSDTRSLLGEQFF.

The chain recombines TRBV20-1 with TRBJ1-1; D is ambiguous. The length of the CDR3 is 12 residues. The V and J ends lost 6 bases and 3 bases respectively, with 11 bases between them. Per the germline V gene, CDR1 is DFQATT and CDR2 is SNEGSKA (reference sequence). The CDR3 sequence: CSAGRIDTEAFF. In DNA form, the CDR3 reads TGCAGTGCGGGCAGAATTGACACTGAAGCTTTCTTT.